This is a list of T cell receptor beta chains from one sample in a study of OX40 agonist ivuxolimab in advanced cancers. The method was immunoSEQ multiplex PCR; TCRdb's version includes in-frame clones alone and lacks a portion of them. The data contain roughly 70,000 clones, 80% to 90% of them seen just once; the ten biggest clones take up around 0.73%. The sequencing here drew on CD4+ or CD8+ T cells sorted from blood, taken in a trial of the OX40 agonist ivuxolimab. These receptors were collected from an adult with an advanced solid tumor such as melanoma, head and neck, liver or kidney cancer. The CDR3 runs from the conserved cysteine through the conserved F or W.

CDR3 protein: CAWSVVGVDTEAFF; V gene: TRBV30
CDR3 protein: CASSWGTGSRDTQYF; V gene: TRBV5-1
CDR3 protein: CASSPTGERSPLHF; V gene: TRBV18
CDR3 protein: CASGRERTYGYTF; V gene: TRBV27
CDR3 protein: CASSYSTQAPYNEQFF; V gene: TRBV6-5
CDR3 protein: CASSRTGEDGYTF; V gene: TRBV7-9
CDR3 protein: CASSRVPPGNTIYF; V gene: TRBV27
CDR3 protein: CASSNRDTQYF; V gene: TRBV7-9
CDR3 protein: CASGLRINYGYTF; V gene: TRBV12-5
CDR3 protein: CASGQGQGALETQYF; V gene: TRBV12-5
CDR3 protein: CASSYSRFDSNQPQHF; V gene: TRBV6-5
CDR3 protein: CASSLAQAVVNSPLHF; V gene: TRBV7-2
CDR3 protein: CASSLTRGSGGYGYTF; V gene: TRBV19
CDR3 protein: CASTPSTGTGYEQYF; V gene: TRBV28
CDR3 protein: CASMGSGGAQETQYF; V gene: TRBV6-5
CDR3 protein: CAISGTSSGEQFF; V gene: TRBV10-3
CDR3 protein: CASSSPRQGHYGYTF; V gene: TRBV6-5
CDR3 protein: CASSRVTGGEETQYF; V gene: TRBV18
CDR3 protein: CASSKQREGYGELFF; V gene: TRBV7-7
CDR3 protein: CASSYAGLRGEQYF; V gene: TRBV6-5
CDR3 protein: CASSARAGASTDTQYF; V gene: TRBV9
CDR3 protein: CASRYRPGTPQETQYF; V gene: TRBV6-5
CDR3 protein: CASSPGRQSGNTIYF; V gene: TRBV18
CDR3 protein: CASTTSANEQFF; V gene: TRBV28
CDR3 protein: CASSRRQGPLGYTF; V gene: TRBV5-4
CDR3 protein: CASSVDTLGNIQYF; V gene: TRBV9
CDR3 protein: CASRENTDTQYF; V gene: TRBV5-1
CDR3 protein: CASSSKWGSDTQYF; V gene: TRBV5-5
CDR3 protein: CASSPPSRYEQYF; V gene: TRBV18
CDR3 protein: CASGPGVMTGELFF; V gene: TRBV5-1
CDR3 protein: CASSFFAPQETQYF; V gene: TRBV11-2
CDR3 protein: CASSPQGIGRAEAFF; V gene: TRBV2
CDR3 protein: CASIPAGWPGELFF; V gene: TRBV19
CDR3 protein: CASSPERALNTGELFF; V gene: TRBV5-4
CDR3 protein: CASRLTGNNEKLFF; V gene: TRBV7-9
CDR3 protein: CASSLVGGPGTEAFF; V gene: TRBV7-9